The clone carrying this T cell receptor (beta chain) was observed a few times. The data were obtained in a study of blood T cells in healthy people across ages. The use of a sample-barcoded 5' primer and a J-beta primer mix characterized a second PCR of roughly 6 to 11 cycles. From the 5' RACE reads, TCRdb called clonotypes with MiXCR, one entry per CDR3 protein. The data contain about 840,000 distinct CDR3 sequences, 29% of them seen just once; the ten biggest clones take up approximately 10%. The CDR3 is 15 amino acids. CDR1 SNHLY and CDR2 FYNNEI come from the germline V gene. J lost 2 bases, V lost 9 bases, and 10 bases had no gene match. These same records also appear under a second study, on T cells of mothers and their children. From that report: Over 9 million reads per mother and approximately 3.2 million per child were obtained.

V is TRBV2 and J is TRBJ2-3, with 8 bases fitting TRBD2. The receptor was derived from a woman aged 40 to 50 in good health. The specimen was blood. The CDR3 region is CASTVAGTNTDTQYF. Written as DNA, the CDR3 is TGTGCCAGTACCGTAGCGGGGACGAACACAGATACGCAGTATTTT. The full variable domain, its missing parts supplied by reference TRBV2 and TRBJ2-3, is EPEVTQTPSHQVTQMGQEVILRCVPISNHLYFYWYRQILGQKVEFLVSFYNNEISEKSEIFDDQFSVERPDGSNFTLKIRSTKLEDSAMYFCASTVAGTNTDTQYFGPGTRLTVL.